These 8 T cell receptor beta chains came from one sample sequenced in a study of blood T cells in healthy people across ages. A second PCR, run for roughly 6 to 11 cycles, used a sample-barcoded 5' primer plus a J-beta primer mix. MiXCR, applied by TCRdb to the 5' RACE reads, yields one record per CDR3 protein. The profile shows 650,000 to 700,000 distinct CDR3 sequences, approximately 31% of them singletons. The sample comprised blood. These TCRs come from a woman of 80 years or more in good health.

Many counts were recorded for this clonotype. The gene calls are TRBV15 and TRBJ2-6, with D perhaps matching TRBD1 or TRBD2 (5 bases each). V lost 3 bases and J lost 0, with 15 bases in between. The CDR3 is 18 residues long. Germline assignment: CDR1 LNHNV and CDR2 YYDKDF (reference sequence). The CDR3 DNA reads as TGTGCCACCAGCAGGTTCCGGGGACGACTCTCTGGGGCCAACGTCCTGACTTTC. Translating gives CATSRFRGRLSGANVLTF.

The V call is TRBV5-1, the J call TRBJ2-7, with D unclear. The CDR3 is made up of 14 amino acids. The V gene lost 0 bases and the J gene lost 3 bases, with 10 bases spanning the gap. Germline V gives CDR1 SGHRS, CDR2 YFSETQ. Here the CDR3 DNA reads TGCGCCAGCAGCTTGGTTCTCACCAGCTACGAGCAGTACTTC. Translating it yields CASSLVLTSYEQYF.

A note on this clonotype: Compared with germline, one end of the junction differs, possibly owing to a read error. The chain joins TRBV6-2 or TRBV6-3 to TRBJ2-7; TRBD2 might be the D (7 bases). The CDR3 totals 15 residues. CDR1 MNHEY and CDR2 SVGEGT come from the germline V gene. The CDR3 nucleotides are TGCGCCAGCAGTTATCGGTGGGGGGGCCGGAATGAGCAGTACTTC. Residues: CASSYRWGGRNEQYF.

Turning to this clonotype: A much larger clone sits a single nucleotide away, making a read error possible. The V call is TRBV6-2 or TRBV6-3, the J call TRBJ2-7, with D perhaps TRBD2 (5 bases). The CDR3 consists of 16 residues. Looked up from germline, CDR1 is MNHEY and CDR2 is SVGEGT. The CDR3 loop reads CACSLLPSPAGGEQYF. The CDR3 DNA sequence: TGTGCCTGCAGTCTACTGCCTAGCCCCGCAGGAGGAGAGCAGTACTTC.

In its sample, this clonotype was seen many times. This rearrangement joins TRBV12-3 or TRBV12-4 to TRBJ1-5; TRBD1 might be the D (5 bases). Trimming cost V 3 bases and J 4 bases, with 10 bases left between them. The CDR3 totals 14 residues. The DNA for the CDR3 is TGTGCCAGCAGTTTGCGACAGACAAATCAGCCCCAGCATTTT. The encoded protein is CASSLRQTNQPQHF.

This clonotype has only a few counts. One junction end does not reproduce the germline sequence, and a read error may be involved. This chain uses TRBV3-1 with TRBJ2-2; a weak D match, TRBD2 (5 bases). Germline CDR1 and CDR2: LGHDT and YNNKEL (reference sequence). The CDR3 covers 17 residues. CDR3 protein: CASSQDRAVMNTGERFF. For the CDR3, the DNA is TGTGCCAGCAGCCAAGATCGGGCAGTTATGAACACCGGGGAGCGGTTTTTT.

In the case of this clonotype: This may stem from a read error, because a much larger clone lies one nucleotide away. The rearrangement links TRBV9 to TRBJ2-1; D gene unclear. Trimming shortened V by 3 bases and J by 9 bases, and 10 bases separated the two germline ends. CDR1 SGDLS and CDR2 YYNGEE come from the germline V gene. CDR3 size: 12 residues. CDR3 nucleotides: TGTGCCAGCAGCGCCAGCTGGGTTGAGCAGTTCTTC. Residues: CASSASWVEQFF.

The table lists this clonotype with many counts. This sequence joins TRBV20-1 and TRBJ2-5; the D gene is possibly TRBD2 (5 bases). The germline V gene encodes CDR1 DFQATT and CDR2 SNEGSKA (reference sequence). The length of the CDR3 is 13 residues. Trimming took 6 bases from V and 5 from J, leaving 16 bases between them. The DNA of the CDR3 is TGCAGTGCATCCGGGGTGTTAAGGGAGACCCAGTACTTC. This sequence encodes CSASGVLRETQYF.